These 19 T cell receptor beta chains were sequenced from one sample in a study of graft-versus-host responses after intestinal transplantation. The table came from immunoSEQ multiplex PCR; TCRdb's copy has only in-frame clones and leaves some out. The repertoire holds some 87,000 clones, about nine tenths seen once, with approximately 0.3% in the top ten. The antigens for these receptors are not known. Sequences were derived from unstimulated CD4+ T cells sorted from spleen or lymph node cells, sampled before intestinal transplant. The receptors stem from a human donor who received an intestinal transplant.

The V gene is TRBV15, the J gene TRBJ1-5; D might be TRBD1 (6 bases). The V end lost 3 bases, the J end lost 6 bases, and 15 bases lay between the germline ends. The CDR3 is 15 amino acids. Germline lookup yields CDR1 LNHNV and CDR2 YYDKDF (reference sequence). As DNA, the CDR3 is TGTGCCACCAGCAGGGATCTGGGGGGCGGTCAGCCCCAGCATTTT. The encoded protein is CATSRDLGGGQPQHF.

This chain links TRBV11-2 with TRBJ2-5, with 9 nucleotides matching TRBD1. The V gene end was trimmed by 8 bases and the J gene end by 4 bases; junction bases not matched to a gene: 11. Germline CDR1 SGHAT, CDR2 FQNNGV. The CDR3 covers 15 residues. CDR3 residues: CASGPGQGVIETQYF. DNA for the CDR3: TGTGCCAGCGGGCCGGGACAGGGAGTTATAGAGACCCAGTACTTC.

The chain uses TRBV10-2 and TRBJ2-3; 11 nucleotides line up with TRBD2. Trimming took 6 bases from V and 8 from J; bases not matched to a gene: 4. The CDR3 has 13 residues. Germline V gene data show CDR1 as WSHSY and CDR2 as SAAADI. The CDR3 loop is CASRTGTSGTQYF. The DNA of the CDR3 is TGCGCCAGCAGGACCGGGACTAGCGGTACGCAGTATTTT.

V gene TRBV19 combines with J gene TRBJ2-6, with TRBD1 matching over 9 bases. Trimming took 5 bases from V and 2 from J; bases not matched to a gene: 1. CDR1 is LNHDA and CDR2 is SQIVND in the germline V gene (reference sequence). This CDR3 is built from 15 residues. CDR3 nucleotide sequence: TGTGCCAGTAGTCGACAGGGGGCTGGGGCCAACGTCCTGACTTTC. This codes for CASSRQGAGANVLTF.

The chain combines TRBV2 with TRBJ2-5; 10 positions agree with TRBD2. In germline, CDR1 is SNHLY, CDR2 FYNNEI. The CDR3 covers 14 residues. V shed 6 bases and J 4 bases; nucleotides not matched to a gene: 5. The CDR3 loop reads CASSPLAGGETQYF. The CDR3 coding sequence is TGTGCCAGCAGCCCGTTAGCGGGGGGAGAGACCCAGTACTTC.

This clone is a singleton in its sample. This specimen includes other DNA sequences encoding the same CDR3. The rearrangement joins TRBV9 to TRBJ2-1, with TRBD2 identical over 8 bases. Germline trimming cut 2 bases from V and 0 bases from J; bases unmatched to any gene: 1. This CDR3 contains 15 residues. The V gene's germline CDR1 is SGDLS and CDR2 YYNGEE. This chain's CDR3 is CASSVTSGSYNEQFF. CDR3 bases: TGTGCCAGCAGCGTCACTAGCGGCTCCTACAATGAGCAGTTCTTC. Looking up the rest from reference TRBV9 and TRBJ2-1 gives the full variable domain: DSGVTQTPKHLITATGQRVTLRCSPRSGDLSVYWYQQSLDQGLQFLIQYYNGEERAKGNILERFSAQQFPDLHSELNLSSLELGDSALYFCASSVTSGSYNEQFFGPGTRLTVL.

The rearrangement uses TRBV4-1 and TRBJ2-2; 10 nucleotides agree with TRBD1. With V trimmed by 2 bases and J by 7 bases, 10 bases remained unmatched. Germline CDR1 and CDR2: MGHRA and YSYEKL. CDR3 length: 17 amino acids. This CDR3 reads CASSQIPGQGQGGELFF. The CDR3 region has the DNA TGCGCCAGCAGCCAAATTCCGGGACAGGGGCAGGGCGGGGAGCTGTTTTTT.

This chain links TRBV5-1 with TRBJ1-4; TRBD1 might be the D (5 bases). This CDR3 region has 17 residues. CDR1 and CDR2 from the germline V gene are SGHRS and YFSETQ. V was trimmed by 0 bases and J by 1 base, leaving 13 bases between them. Written as DNA, the CDR3 is TGCGCCAGCAGCTTGGCCAGAAAAGGGGAAACTAATGAAAAACTGTTTTTT. Amino acids: CASSLARKGETNEKLFF. The full variable domain, in which reference TRBV5-1 and TRBJ1-4 provide the parts outside the CDR3, is KAGVTQTPRYLIKTRGQQVTLSCSPISGHRSVSWYQQTPGQGLQFLFEYFSETQRNKGNFPGRFSGRQFSNSRSEMNVSTLELGDSALYLCASSLARKGETNEKLFFGSGTQLSVL.

The gene calls are TRBV6-1 and TRBJ1-2; D perhaps matches TRBD1 (5 bases). This CDR3 has 12 amino acids. The V end was cut by 3 bases, the J end by 7 bases, with 9 bases between. Germline V gene sequence: CDR1 MNHNS, CDR2 SASEGT. CDR3 coding DNA: TGTGCCAGCAGTGATCGGGGGGGTGGCTACACCTTC. Translating gives CASSDRGGGYTF.

The chain uses TRBV19 and TRBJ2-1, with a weak D call TRBD2 (5 bases). The CDR3 runs 14 residues. CDR1 and CDR2 from the germline V gene are LNHDA and SQIVND (reference sequence). Trimming stripped 9 bases from V and 4 bases from J, with 16 bases between. CDR3 nucleotide sequence: TGTGCCAGCGGCGGGCAAACCCTTTACAATGAGCAGTTCTTC. This codes for CASGGQTLYNEQFF. Full variable domain (rest looked up from reference TRBV19 and TRBJ2-1): DGGITQSPKYLFRKEGQNVTLSCEQNLNHDAMYWYRQDPGQGLRLIYYSQIVNDFQKGDIAEGYSVSREKKESFPLTVTSAQKNPTAFYLCASGGQTLYNEQFFGPGTRLTVL.

This clone turned up a few times. This sequence joins TRBV6-6 and TRBJ1-2, with unresolved D. This CDR3 has 13 residues. CDR1 is MNHNY, CDR2 SVGAGI, per germline (reference sequence). The ends were cut back, 2 bases at V and 2 bases at J, with 6 bases in the middle. Here the CDR3 reads CASSYTRNYGYTF. The CDR3 DNA sequence: TGTGCCAGCAGTTACACACGGAACTATGGCTACACCTTC.

The chain couples TRBV30 to TRBJ2-5; D is possibly TRBD1 (6 bases). Trimming took off 4 bases at V and 2 bases at J, with 8 bases between the two ends. CDR3 length: 12 residues. CDR1 GTSNPN and CDR2 SVGIG come from the germline V gene (reference sequence). CDR3 region: CAWTGDQETQYF. The CDR3, as DNA: TGTGCCTGGACAGGGGATCAAGAGACCCAGTACTTC.

This chain joins TRBV7-6 and TRBJ2-7; 8 bases agree with TRBD1. The germline V gene encodes CDR1 SGHVS and CDR2 FNYEAQ. Trimming cost V 4 bases and J 2 bases; bases outside gene matches: 7. The CDR3 is 15 amino acids. The CDR3 nucleotides are TGTGCCAGCAGCTCTACGGGACAGGAAACCTACGAGCAGTACTTC. Its translation: CASSSTGQETYEQYF. Full variable domain (outside the CDR3, taken from reference TRBV7-6 and TRBJ2-7): GAGVSQSPRYKVTKRGQDVALRCDPISGHVSLYWYRQALGQGPEFLTYFNYEAQQDKSGLPNDRFSAERPEGSISTLTIQRTEQRDSAMYRCASSSTGQETYEQYFGPGTRLTVT.

The chain employs TRBV18 and TRBJ2-5; TRBD1 aligns across 9 bases. The CDR3 totals 18 residues. Germline lookup yields CDR1 KGHSH and CDR2 LQKENI. Trimming cost V 4 bases and J 2 bases; bases outside gene matches: 14. CDR3 loop: CASSRGQGRYPLQETQYF. As DNA, the CDR3 is TGTGCCAGCTCACGGGGACAGGGAAGATACCCCCTACAAGAGACCCAGTACTTC.

The rearrangement links TRBV5-1 to TRBJ2-2; no clear D gene. V was pared by 3 bases and J by 0 bases, with 12 bases between. The CDR3 is 16 amino acids. Germline assignment: CDR1 SGHRS and CDR2 YFSETQ. The CDR3 coding sequence is TGCGCCAGCAGCTCCTCGTCAGGAGCGAACACCGGGGAGCTGTTTTTT. Its protein product is CASSSSSGANTGELFF.

This clone showed up just a few times. V gene TRBV30 combines with J gene TRBJ1-3, with 7 bases matching TRBD1. Germline-derived CDR1 and CDR2 are GTSNPN and SVGIG (reference sequence). CDR3 length: 17 residues. V was clipped by 0 bases and J by 7 bases; unmatched bases: 15. The CDR3 here is CAWSVFGQGVRMNTIYF. The CDR3 DNA reads TGTGCCTGGAGTGTTTTCGGCCAGGGGGTGAGGATGAACACCATATATTTT.

The chain employs TRBV6-6 and TRBJ2-5, with TRBD1 identical over 7 bases. In germline, CDR1 is MNHNY, CDR2 SVGAGI (reference sequence). Germline trimming cut 2 bases from V and 1 base from J; bases unmatched to any gene: 7. This CDR3 comprises 16 residues. CDR3 residues: CASSYETGSFQETQYF. Here the CDR3 DNA reads TGTGCCAGCAGTTACGAGACAGGGTCCTTCCAAGAGACCCAGTACTTC.

The chain links TRBV11-1 to TRBJ1-1; no firm D call. The germline gives CDR1 SGHAT, CDR2 FQDESV (reference sequence). Trimming left V 5 bases short and J 3 bases short, with 10 bases between. The length of the CDR3 is 13 residues. CDR3 amino acids: CASSRLKDTEAFF. The DNA of the CDR3 is TGTGCCAGCAGCCGCCTAAAGGACACTGAAGCTTTCTTT.

CDR3 nucleotides: TGTGCCAGCAGTTTAATTTTAGGTGCCAGGGCGTTTGAGCAGTACTTC. Residues: CASSLILGARAFEQYF. The chain is built from TRBV27 and TRBJ2-7, with a weak D call TRBD1 (5 bases). The CDR3 consists of 16 residues. Germline values: CDR1 MNHEY, CDR2 SMNVEV (reference sequence). Trimming took 2 bases from V and 7 from J, leaving 21 bases between them.